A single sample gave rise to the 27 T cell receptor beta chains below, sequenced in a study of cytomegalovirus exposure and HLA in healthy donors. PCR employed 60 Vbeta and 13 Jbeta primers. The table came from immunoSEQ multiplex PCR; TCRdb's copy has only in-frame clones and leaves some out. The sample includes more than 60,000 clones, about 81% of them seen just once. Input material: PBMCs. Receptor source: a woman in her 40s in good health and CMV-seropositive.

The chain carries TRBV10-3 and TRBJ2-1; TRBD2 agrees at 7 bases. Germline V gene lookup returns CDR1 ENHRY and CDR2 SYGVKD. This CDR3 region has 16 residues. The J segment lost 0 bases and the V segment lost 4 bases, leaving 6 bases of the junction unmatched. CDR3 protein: CAISGSGGPSYNEQFF. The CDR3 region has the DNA TGTGCCATCAGTGGGTCGGGGGGACCCTCCTACAATGAGCAGTTCTTC.

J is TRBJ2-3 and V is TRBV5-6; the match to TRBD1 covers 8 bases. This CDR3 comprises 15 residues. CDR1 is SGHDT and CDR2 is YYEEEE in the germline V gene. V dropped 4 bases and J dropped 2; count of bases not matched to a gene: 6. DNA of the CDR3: TGTGCCAGCAGCAAAGACAGGGGCTCCACAGATACGCAGTATTTT. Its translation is CASSKDRGSTDTQYF.

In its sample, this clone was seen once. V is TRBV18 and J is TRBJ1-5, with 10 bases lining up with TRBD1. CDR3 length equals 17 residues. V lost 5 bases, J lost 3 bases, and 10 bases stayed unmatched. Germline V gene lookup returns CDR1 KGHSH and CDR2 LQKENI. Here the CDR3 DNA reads TGTGCCAGCTCATCGTCTTCCGGGACAGGGGCCAATCAGCCCCAGCATTTT. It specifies CASSSSSGTGANQPQHF. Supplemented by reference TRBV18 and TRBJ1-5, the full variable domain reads NAGVMQNPRHLVRRRGQEARLRCSPMKGHSHVYWYRQLPEEGLKFMVYLQKENIIDESGMPKERFSAEFPKEGPSILRIQQVVRGDSAAYFCASSSSSGTGANQPQHFGDGTRLSIL.

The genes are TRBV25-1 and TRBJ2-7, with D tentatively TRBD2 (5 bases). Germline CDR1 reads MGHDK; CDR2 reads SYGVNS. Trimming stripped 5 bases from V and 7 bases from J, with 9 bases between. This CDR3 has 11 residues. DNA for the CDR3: TGTGCCAGCAGTCGAGGGAGAGAGCAGTACTTC. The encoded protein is CASSRGREQYF.

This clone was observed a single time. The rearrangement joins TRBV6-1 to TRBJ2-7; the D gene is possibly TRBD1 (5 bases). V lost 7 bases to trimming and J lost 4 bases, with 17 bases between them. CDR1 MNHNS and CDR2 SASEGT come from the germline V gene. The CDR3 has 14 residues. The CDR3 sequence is CASTPLGRNYEQYF. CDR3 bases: TGTGCCAGCACCCCTTTGGGGCGAAATTACGAGCAGTACTTC.

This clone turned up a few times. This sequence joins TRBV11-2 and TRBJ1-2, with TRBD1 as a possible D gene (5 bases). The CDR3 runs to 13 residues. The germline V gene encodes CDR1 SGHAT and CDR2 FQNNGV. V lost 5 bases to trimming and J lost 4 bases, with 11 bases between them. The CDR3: CASSHRNSYGYTF. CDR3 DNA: TGTGCCAGCAGCCACAGGAATTCCTATGGCTACACCTTC. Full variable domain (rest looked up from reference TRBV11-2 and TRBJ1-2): EAGVAQSPRYKIIEKRQSVAFWCNPISGHATLYWYQQILGQGPKLLIQFQNNGVVDDSQLPKDRFSAERLKGVDSTLKIQPAKLEDSAVYLCASSHRNSYGYTFGSGTRLTVV.

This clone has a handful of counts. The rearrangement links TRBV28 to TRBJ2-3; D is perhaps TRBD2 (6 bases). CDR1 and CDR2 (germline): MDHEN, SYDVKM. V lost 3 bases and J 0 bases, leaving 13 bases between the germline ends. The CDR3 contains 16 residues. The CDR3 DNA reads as TGTGCCAGCAGTTTGGTTCTGCGGGGTAGCACAGATACGCAGTATTTT. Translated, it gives CASSLVLRGSTDTQYF.

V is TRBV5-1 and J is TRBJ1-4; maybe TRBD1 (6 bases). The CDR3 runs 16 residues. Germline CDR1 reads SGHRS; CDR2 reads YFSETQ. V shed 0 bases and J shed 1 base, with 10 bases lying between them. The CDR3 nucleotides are TGCGCCAGCAGCTTGGGCGGGGGCCTAACTAATGAAAAACTGTTTTTT. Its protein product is CASSLGGGLTNEKLFF.

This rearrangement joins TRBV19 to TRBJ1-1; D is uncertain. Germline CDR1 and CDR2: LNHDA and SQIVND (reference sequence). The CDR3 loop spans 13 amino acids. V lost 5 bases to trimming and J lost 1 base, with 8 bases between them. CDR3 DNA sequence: TGTGCCAGTAGTGCCACAGAGAACACTGAAGCTTTCTTT. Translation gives CASSATENTEAFF.

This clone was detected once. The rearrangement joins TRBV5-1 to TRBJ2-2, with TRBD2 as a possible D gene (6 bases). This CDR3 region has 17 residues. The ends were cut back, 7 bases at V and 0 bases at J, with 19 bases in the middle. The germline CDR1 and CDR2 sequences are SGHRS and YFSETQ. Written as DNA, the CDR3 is TGCGCCAGCCATCCTTCGCTTTGGGACTCGAACACCGGGGAGCTGTTTTTT. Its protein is CASHPSLWDSNTGELFF.

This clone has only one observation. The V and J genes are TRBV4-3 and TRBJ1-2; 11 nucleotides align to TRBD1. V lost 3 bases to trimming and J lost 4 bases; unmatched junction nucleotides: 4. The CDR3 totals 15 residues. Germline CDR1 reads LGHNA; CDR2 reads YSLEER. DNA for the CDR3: TGCGCCAGCAGCCACGGACAGGGGGCAAGCTATGGCTACACCTTC. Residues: CASSHGQGASYGYTF.

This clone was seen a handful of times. The CDR3 region has the DNA TGTGCCTGGAGTCTGACTGGAAGGGAGACCCAGTACTTC. Translation: CAWSLTGRETQYF. The genes are TRBV30 and TRBJ2-5; no clear D. Germline V gene data show CDR1 as GTSNPN and CDR2 as SVGIG (reference sequence). V lost 2 bases to trimming and J lost 5 bases, with 12 bases between them. This CDR3 contains 13 residues.

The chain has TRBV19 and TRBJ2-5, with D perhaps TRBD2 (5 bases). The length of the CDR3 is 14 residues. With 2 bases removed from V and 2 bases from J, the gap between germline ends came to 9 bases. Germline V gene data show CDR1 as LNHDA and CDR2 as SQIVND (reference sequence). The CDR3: CASSINAGQETQYF. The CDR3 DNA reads TGTGCCAGTAGTATAAACGCGGGTCAAGAGACCCAGTACTTC. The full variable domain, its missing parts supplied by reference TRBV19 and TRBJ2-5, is DGGITQSPKYLFRKEGQNVTLSCEQNLNHDAMYWYRQDPGQGLRLIYYSQIVNDFQKGDIAEGYSVSREKKESFPLTVTSAQKNPTAFYLCASSINAGQETQYFGPGTRLLVL.

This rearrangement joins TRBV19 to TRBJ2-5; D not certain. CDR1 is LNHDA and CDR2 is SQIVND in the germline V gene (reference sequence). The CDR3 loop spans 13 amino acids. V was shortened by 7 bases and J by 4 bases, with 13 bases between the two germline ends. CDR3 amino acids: CASKPLSGETQYF. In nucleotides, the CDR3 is TGTGCCAGTAAGCCCCTTTCGGGAGAGACCCAGTACTTC.

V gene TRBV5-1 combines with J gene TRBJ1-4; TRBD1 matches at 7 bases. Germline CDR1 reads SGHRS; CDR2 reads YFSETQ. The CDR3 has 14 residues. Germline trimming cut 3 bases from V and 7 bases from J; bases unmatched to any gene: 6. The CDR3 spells CASSSTGVGEKLFF. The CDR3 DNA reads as TGCGCCAGCAGCTCAACAGGGGTTGGTGAAAAACTGTTTTTT.

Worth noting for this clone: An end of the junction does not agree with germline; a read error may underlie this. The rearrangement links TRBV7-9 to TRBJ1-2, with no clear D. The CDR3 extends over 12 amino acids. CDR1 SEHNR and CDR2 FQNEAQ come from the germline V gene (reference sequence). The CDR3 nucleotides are TGTTCCAGCAGCTTAGGCACGGGTGGCTACACCTTC. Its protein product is CSSSLGTGGYTF.

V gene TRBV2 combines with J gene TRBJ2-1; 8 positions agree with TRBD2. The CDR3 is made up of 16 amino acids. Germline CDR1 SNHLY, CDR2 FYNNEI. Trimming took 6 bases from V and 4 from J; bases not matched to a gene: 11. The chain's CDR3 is CASRRGAAGGYNEQFF. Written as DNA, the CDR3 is TGTGCCAGCAGGAGAGGCGCGGCGGGGGGATACAATGAGCAGTTCTTC.

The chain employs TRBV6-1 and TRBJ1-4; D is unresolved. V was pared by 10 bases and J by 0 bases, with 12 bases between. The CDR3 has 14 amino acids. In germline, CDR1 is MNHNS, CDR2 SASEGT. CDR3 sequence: CATIERATNEKLFF. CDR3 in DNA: TGTGCCACCATCGAACGGGCAACTAATGAAAAACTGTTTTTT.

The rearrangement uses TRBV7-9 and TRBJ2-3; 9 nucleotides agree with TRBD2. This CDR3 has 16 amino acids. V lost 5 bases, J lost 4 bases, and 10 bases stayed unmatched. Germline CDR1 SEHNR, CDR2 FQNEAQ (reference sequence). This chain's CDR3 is CASSKFPGLAPDTQYF. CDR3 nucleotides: TGTGCCAGCAGCAAATTTCCGGGACTAGCCCCAGATACGCAGTATTTT.

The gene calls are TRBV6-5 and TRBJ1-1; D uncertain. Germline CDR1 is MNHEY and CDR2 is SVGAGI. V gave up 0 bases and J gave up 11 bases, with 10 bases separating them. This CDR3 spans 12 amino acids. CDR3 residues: CASSYSNGHAFF. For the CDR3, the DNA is TGTGCCAGCAGTTACTCGAATGGGCACGCTTTCTTT.

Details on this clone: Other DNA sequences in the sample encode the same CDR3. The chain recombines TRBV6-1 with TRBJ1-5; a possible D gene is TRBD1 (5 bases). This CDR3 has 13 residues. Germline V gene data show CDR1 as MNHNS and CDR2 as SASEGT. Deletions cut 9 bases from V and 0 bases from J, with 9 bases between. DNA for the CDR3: TGTGCCAGTAGGGGACTTAGCAATCAGCCCCAGCATTTT. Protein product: CASRGLSNQPQHF.

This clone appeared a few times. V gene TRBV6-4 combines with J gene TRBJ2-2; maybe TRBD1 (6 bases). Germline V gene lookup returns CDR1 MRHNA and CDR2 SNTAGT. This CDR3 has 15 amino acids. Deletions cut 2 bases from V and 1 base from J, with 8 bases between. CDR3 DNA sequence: TGTGCCAGCAGTGACGGGACATTGAACACCGGGGAGCTGTTTTTT. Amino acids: CASSDGTLNTGELFF.

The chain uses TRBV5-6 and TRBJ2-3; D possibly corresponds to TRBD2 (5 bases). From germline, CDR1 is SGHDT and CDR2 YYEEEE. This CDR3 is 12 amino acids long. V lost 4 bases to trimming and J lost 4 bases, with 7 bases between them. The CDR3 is CASSTGSDTQYF. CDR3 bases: TGTGCCAGCAGCACGGGATCAGATACGCAGTATTTT.

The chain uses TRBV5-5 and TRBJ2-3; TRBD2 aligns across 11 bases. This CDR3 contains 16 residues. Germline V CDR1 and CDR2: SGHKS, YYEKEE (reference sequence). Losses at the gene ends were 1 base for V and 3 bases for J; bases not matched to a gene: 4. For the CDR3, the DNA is TGTGCCAGCAGCTTGATCGGGACTAGCGGTACAGATACGCAGTATTTT. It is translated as CASSLIGTSGTDTQYF.

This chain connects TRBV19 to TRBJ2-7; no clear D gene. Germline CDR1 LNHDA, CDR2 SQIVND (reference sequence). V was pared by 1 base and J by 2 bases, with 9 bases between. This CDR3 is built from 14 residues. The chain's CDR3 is CASSIGHDAYEQYF. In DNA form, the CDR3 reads TGTGCCAGTAGTATAGGACACGATGCCTACGAGCAGTACTTC.

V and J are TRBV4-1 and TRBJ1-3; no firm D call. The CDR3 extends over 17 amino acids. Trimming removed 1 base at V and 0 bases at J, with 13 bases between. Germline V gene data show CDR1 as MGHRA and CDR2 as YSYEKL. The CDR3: CASSQVATTSSGNTIYF. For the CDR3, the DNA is TGCGCCAGCAGCCAAGTGGCAACTACCTCCTCTGGAAACACCATATATTTT.

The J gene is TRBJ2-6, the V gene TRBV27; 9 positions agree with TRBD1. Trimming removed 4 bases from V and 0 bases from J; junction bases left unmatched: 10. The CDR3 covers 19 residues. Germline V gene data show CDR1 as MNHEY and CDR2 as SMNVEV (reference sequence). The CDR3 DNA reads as TGTGCCAGCAGTTCGCCGGGACAGGGAGCCCCCTCTGGGGCCAACGTCCTGACTTTC. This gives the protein CASSSPGQGAPSGANVLTF.